What follows describes a single TCR beta chain. This clonotype was picked up a small number of times. It lacks a known antigen. No base quality information exists; no much larger clone differs at one position. High-throughput TCR beta sequencing profiled peripheral blood CD8+ and CD4+ T cells from healthy donors, Susac syndrome patients and multiple sclerosis patients. Treatment-naive patients with stable or active relapsing-remitting disease fulfilling revised McDonald criteria were used as multiple sclerosis controls. Bulk CD8+ and CD4+ T cells were purified by magnetic negative isolation, while CD8+ TEMRA cells were enriched using FACS. Blood was collected in EDTA tubes and processed within 24 hours, with PBMCs isolated through density gradient centrifugation. PBMCs intended for TCR sequencing were cryopreserved in liquid nitrogen and were subsequently thawed in a 37 degrees C water bath. The sorted or isolated CD4+, CD8+ and CD8+ TEMRA cells had a purity of 90% or higher.

These data come from a study of CD8 T cells in Susac syndrome (dated by TCRdb to between 2017 and 2020). About the study as a whole: The study used repertoire sequencing to test whether antigen drove CD8+ T cell activation and differentiation in Susac syndrome. Findings and caveats that apply to the study as a whole: The number of individuals in the TCR sequencing and HLA analysis was recognized as being relatively small.

RNA was extracted using the RNeasy kit, and about 0.5 to 1 microgram was reverse transcribed with random hexamers. The immunoSEQ multiplex PCR assay, which covers 54 Vbeta and 13 Jbeta segments, was used to amplify TCR beta CDR3 regions. PCR amplification bias was corrected by using a synthetic template baseline for primer optimization and computational correction. The paper's processing steps were these. Reads were assigned to V, D and J genes according to IMGT and analyzed in immunoSEQ Analyzer, with only productive sequences retained. Clonality was calculated as one minus the Shannon entropy normalized by log2 of the number of productive unique sequences. For each patient and control, public and private clones were evaluated within the 100 most prevalent clones. A clone was defined as Susac-specific if it was absent from the healthy and MS cohorts, from more than 850 published viral clones and from other ImmuneACCESS disease sequences. Using fastp trimming at Q25 and MiXCR clonotype assembly, TCRdb reanalyzed the public sequencing data and kept in-frame beta chains. Every entry covers one CDR3 protein and lists the most common genes and DNA from its rows. TCRdb assigned the V and J calls; the authors' analysis was not used. The sample table lists 150,000 to 200,000 distinct CDR3 sequences, nearly 95% of them with a count of one. 0.085% to 0.095% of the sample goes to the ten largest clones.

V sheds 5 bases and J sheds 5 bases, leaving 9 bases between their ends. CDR1 DFQATT and CDR2 SNEGSKA were looked up in the germline V gene (reference sequence). Including the terminal cysteine and phenylalanine, the CDR3 comprises 11 residues. Of the read, only the CDR3 DNA is kept; its 33 bases are in frame from base 1. The receptor was isolated from a human donor with multiple sclerosis. Sequencing was carried out using CD4+ T cells from PBMCs. Recombination joined TRBV20-1 with TRBJ2-5; the D segment might be TRBD1 or TRBD2, since each matches 6 bases. The DNA is TGCAGTGCTGGAGGGGGGGAGACCCAGTACTTC. Translated, this gives CSAGGGETQYF.